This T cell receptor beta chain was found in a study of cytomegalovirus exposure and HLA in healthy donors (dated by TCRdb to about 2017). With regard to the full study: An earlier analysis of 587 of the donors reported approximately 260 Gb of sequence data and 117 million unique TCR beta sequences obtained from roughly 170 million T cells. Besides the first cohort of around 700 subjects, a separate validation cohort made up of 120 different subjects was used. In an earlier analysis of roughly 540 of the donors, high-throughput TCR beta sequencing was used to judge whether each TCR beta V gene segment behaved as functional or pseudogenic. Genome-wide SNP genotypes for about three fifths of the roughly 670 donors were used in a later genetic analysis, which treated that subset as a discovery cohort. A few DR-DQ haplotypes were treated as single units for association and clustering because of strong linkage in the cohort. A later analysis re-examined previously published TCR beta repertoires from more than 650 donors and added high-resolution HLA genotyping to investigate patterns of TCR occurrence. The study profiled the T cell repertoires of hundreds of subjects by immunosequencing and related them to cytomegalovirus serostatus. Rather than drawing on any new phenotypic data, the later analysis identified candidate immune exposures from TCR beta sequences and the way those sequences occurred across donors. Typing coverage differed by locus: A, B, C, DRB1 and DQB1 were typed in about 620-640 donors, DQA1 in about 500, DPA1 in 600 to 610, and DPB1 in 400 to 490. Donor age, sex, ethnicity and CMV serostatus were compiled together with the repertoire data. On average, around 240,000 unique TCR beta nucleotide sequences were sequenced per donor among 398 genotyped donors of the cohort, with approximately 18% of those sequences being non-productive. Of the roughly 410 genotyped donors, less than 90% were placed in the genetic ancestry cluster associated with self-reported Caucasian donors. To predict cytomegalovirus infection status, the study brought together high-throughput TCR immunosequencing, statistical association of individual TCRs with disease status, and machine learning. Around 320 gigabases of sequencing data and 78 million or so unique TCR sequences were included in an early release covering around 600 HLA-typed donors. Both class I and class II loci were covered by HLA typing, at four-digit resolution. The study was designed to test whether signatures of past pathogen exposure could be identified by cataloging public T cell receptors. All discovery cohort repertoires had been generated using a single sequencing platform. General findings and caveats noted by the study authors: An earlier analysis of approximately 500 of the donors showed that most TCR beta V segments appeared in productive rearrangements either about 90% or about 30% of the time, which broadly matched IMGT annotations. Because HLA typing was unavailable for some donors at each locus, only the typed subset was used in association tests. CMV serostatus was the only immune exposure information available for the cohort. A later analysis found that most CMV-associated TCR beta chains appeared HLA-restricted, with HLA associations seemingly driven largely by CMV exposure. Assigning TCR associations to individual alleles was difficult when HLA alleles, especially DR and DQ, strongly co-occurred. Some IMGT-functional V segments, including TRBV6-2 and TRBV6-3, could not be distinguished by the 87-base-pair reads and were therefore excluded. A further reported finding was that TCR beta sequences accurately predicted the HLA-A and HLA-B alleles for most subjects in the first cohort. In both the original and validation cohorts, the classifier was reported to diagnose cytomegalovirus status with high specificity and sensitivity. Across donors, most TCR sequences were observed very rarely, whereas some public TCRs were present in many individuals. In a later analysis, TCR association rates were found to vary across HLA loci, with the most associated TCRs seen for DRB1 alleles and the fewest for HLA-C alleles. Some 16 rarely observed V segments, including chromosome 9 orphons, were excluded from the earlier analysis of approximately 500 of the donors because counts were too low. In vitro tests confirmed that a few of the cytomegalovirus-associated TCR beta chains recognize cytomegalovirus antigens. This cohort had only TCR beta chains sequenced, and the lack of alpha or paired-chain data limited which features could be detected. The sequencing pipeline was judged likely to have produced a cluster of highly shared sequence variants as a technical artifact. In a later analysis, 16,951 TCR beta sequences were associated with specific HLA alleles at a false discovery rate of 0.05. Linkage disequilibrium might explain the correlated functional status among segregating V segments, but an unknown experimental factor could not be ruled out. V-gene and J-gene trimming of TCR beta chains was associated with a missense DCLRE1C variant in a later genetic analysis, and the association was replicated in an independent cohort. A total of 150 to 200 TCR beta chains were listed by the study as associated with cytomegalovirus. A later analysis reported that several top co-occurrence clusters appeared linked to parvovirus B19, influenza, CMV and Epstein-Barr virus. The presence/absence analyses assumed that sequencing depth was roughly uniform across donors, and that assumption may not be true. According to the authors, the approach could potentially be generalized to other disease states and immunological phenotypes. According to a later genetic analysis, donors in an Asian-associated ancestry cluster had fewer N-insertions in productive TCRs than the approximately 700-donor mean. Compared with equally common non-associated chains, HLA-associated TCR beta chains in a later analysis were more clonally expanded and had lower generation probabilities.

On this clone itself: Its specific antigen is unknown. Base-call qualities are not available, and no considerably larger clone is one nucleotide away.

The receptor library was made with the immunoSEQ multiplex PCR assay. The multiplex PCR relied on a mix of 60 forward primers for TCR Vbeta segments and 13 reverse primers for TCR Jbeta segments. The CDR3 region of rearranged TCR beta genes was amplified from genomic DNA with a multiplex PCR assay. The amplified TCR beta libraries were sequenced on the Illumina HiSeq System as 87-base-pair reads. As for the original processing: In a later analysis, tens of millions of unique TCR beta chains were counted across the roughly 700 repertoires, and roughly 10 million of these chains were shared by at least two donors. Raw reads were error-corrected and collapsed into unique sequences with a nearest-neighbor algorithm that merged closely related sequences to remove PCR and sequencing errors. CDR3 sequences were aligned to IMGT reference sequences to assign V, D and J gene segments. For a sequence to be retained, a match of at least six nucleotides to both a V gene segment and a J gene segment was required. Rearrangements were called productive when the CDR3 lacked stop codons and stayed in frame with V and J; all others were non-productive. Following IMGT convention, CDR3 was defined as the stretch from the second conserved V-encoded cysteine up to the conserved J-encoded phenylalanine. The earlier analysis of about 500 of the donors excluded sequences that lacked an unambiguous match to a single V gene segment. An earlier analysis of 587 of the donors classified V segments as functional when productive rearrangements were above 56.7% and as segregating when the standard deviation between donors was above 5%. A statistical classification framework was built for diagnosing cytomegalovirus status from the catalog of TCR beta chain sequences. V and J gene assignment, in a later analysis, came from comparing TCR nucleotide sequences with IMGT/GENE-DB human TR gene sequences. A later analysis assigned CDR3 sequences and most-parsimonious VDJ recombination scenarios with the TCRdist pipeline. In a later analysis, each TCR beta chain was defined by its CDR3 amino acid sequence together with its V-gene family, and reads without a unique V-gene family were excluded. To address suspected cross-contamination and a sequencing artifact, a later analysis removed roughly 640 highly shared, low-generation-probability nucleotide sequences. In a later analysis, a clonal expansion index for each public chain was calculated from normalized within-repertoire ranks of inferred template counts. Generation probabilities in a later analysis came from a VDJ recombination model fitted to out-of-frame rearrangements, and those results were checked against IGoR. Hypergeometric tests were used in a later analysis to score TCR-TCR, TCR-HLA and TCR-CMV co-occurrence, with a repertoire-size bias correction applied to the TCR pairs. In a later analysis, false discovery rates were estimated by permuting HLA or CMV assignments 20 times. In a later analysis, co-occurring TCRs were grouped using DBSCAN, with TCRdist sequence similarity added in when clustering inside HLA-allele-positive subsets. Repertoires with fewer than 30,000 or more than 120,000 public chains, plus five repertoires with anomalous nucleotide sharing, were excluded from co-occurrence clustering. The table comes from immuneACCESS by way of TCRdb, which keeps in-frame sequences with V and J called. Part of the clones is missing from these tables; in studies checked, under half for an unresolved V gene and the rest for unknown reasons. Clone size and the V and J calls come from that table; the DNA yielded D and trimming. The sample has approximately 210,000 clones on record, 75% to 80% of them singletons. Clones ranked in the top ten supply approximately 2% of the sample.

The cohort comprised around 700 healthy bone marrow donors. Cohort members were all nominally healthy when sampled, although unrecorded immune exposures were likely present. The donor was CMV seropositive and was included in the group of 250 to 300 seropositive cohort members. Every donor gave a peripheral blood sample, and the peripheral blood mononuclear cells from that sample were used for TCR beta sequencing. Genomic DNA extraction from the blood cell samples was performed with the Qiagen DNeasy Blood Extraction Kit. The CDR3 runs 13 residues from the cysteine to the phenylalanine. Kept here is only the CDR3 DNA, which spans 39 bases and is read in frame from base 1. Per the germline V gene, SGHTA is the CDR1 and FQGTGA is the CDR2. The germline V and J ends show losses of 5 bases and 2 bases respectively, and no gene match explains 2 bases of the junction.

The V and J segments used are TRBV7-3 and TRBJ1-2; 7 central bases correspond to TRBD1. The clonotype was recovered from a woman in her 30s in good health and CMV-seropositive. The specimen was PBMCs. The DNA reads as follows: TGTGCCAGCAGCCGGGACAGCAACTATGGCTACACCTTC. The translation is CASSRDSNYGYTF.